This TCR beta chain was retrieved from a study of shared clonotypes between healthy human individuals. Study as a whole: For every donor, three CD4 naive, three CD4 memory, two CD8 naive and one CD8 memory plates were used.

Study results and caveats: It was anticipated that sequencing depth would influence how many clonotypes donors shared. Relative to memory subsets, naive subsets generally showed larger estimated richness.

CDR3 length equals 14 residues. From germline, CDR1 is SEHNR and CDR2 FQNEAQ (reference sequence). Germline trimming cut 11 bases from V and 0 bases from J; bases unmatched to any gene: 6. As for this clone: What it binds is unknown.

Deep was the level at which the assay was run. The repertoire was sequenced with immunoSEQ multiplex PCR; TCRdb's copy has only in-frame clones and lacks some. Among 2 million to 2.5 million clones listed, approximately 93% were seen once. This clonotype was obtained from a man aged 18-30 years in good health. Some clones in this sample may be carry-over from other donors' samples. This sequence joins TRBV7-9 and TRBJ1-3; 8 nucleotides agree with TRBD1. Sequenced input: naive CD4+ T cells from PBMCs. Subset indicated: CD45RA+ positively selected. Here the CDR3 DNA reads TGTGCCGGGGGACAGGTCGGCTCTGGAAACACCATATATTTT. This gives the protein CAGGQVGSGNTIYF.